Listed here are 29 T cell receptor beta chains from one sample, sequenced in a study of T cells in Graves' hyperthyroidism and ophthalmopathy. There were TCR beta CDR3 regions amplified from RNA transcripts. The TCR CDR3 was amplified in a first-round RT-PCR using the HTBI primer set. TCRdb ran MiXCR on the multiplex PCR reads and lists one entry per CDR3 protein. Here the sample spans fewer than 850,000 distinct CDR3 sequences, 15% to 20% being singletons. Sequencing was performed on blood. These receptors all stem from a man over 45 with Graves' hyperthyroidism.

This clonotype was detected only a few times. The chain links TRBV5-1 to TRBJ2-1, with 9 bases fitting TRBD1. The junction had 10 bases not matched to a gene; V was cut back by 3 bases and J by 6 bases. Germline V CDR1 and CDR2: SGHRS, YFSETQ. The CDR3 contains 16 residues. In DNA form, the CDR3 reads TGCGCCAGCAGCTGGACCGGGACAGGGCAACGCAATGAGCAGTTCTTC. It is translated as CASSWTGTGQRNEQFF.

The chain carries TRBV28 and TRBJ1-1; TRBD1 might be the D (5 bases). Trimming took 4 bases from V and 1 from J, leaving 10 bases between them. Germline CDR1 reads MDHEN; CDR2 reads SYDVKM. The length of the CDR3 is 14 residues. The CDR3 loop reads CASSSPRENTEAFF. CDR3 in DNA: TGTGCCAGCAGTTCTCCCAGGGAGAACACTGAAGCTTTCTTT.

The chain links TRBV9 to TRBJ1-1, with a possible D match to TRBD1 (5 bases). The CDR3 consists of 15 residues. Germline CDR1 reads SGDLS; CDR2 reads YYNGEE. Trimming left V 4 bases short and J 0 bases short, with 13 bases between. CDR3: CASSRAGTMNTEAFF. Here the CDR3 DNA reads TGTGCCAGCAGCCGGGCAGGGACTATGAACACTGAAGCTTTCTTT.

The CDR3 DNA follows: TGCGCCAGCAGTATTACCTGGGGCTCTGGAAACACCATATATTTT. This translates into CASSITWGSGNTIYF. This chain links TRBV4-1 with TRBJ1-3; D remains ambiguous. The length of the CDR3 is 15 residues. CDR1 and CDR2 from the germline V gene are MGHRA and YSYEKL. The ends were cut back, 6 bases at V and 0 bases at J, with 12 bases in the middle.

This clonotype was seen ten or more times. The genes are TRBV20-1 and TRBJ2-1; 8 bases align to TRBD1. The CDR3 loop spans 16 amino acids. Germline V gene data show CDR1 as DFQATT and CDR2 as SNEGSKA (reference sequence). With 4 bases clipped from V and 6 bases from J, the junction kept 14 bases outside the gene matches. The CDR3 coding sequence is TGCAGTGCTACCTTCTATCCCGGGACAGGTCTCAATGAGCAGTTCTTC. Its translation: CSATFYPGTGLNEQFF.

With respect to this clonotype: A much larger clone lies a single base off, so this may be a read error. CDR3 coding DNA: TGTGCCAGCAGCTTAGCGAGCCCGGGCTGGACTAGCGGGCTCACAGATACGCAGTATTTT. This encodes CASSLASPGWTSGLTDTQYF. The chain couples TRBV7-9 to TRBJ2-3, with 11 bases fitting TRBD2. V lost 0 bases and J lost 2; bases outside the gene matches: 13. This CDR3 spans 20 amino acids. Germline-derived CDR1 and CDR2 are SEHNR and FQNEAQ (reference sequence). Together with reference TRBV7-9 and TRBJ2-3, the CDR3 gives the full variable domain: DTGVSQNPRHKITKRGQNVTFRCDPISEHNRLYWYRQTLGQGPEFLTYFQNEAQLEKSRLLSDRFSAERPKGSFSTLEIQRTEQGDSAMYLCASSLASPGWTSGLTDTQYFGPGTRLTVL.

Many counts were recorded for this clonotype. V and J are TRBV28 and TRBJ2-7; D might be TRBD1 (6 bases). This CDR3 region has 15 residues. Germline CDR1 reads MDHEN; CDR2 reads SYDVKM. The V and J ends lost 5 bases and 2 bases respectively, with 16 bases between them. CDR3 amino acids: CASSPPSGTPYEQYF. In nucleotides, the CDR3 is TGTGCCAGCAGTCCTCCCTCCGGGACACCCTACGAGCAGTACTTC.

Turning to this clonotype: A much larger clone is a single base away; this may be a read error. The CDR3 protein is CAGSPTYRDEQYF. The CDR3 DNA reads as TGTGCCGGCAGCCCGACCTACAGGGACGAGCAGTACTTC. V is TRBV28 and J is TRBJ2-7; TRBD1 might be the D (6 bases). The germline CDR1 and CDR2 sequences are MDHEN and SYDVKM. This CDR3 spans 13 amino acids.

This clonotype showed up just a few times. This sequence joins TRBV9 and TRBJ2-1; no reliable D call. Between the trimmed V and J ends, which lost 0 bases and 5 bases, there was a span of 18 bases. The CDR3 sequence is 17 residues long. CDR1 is SGDLS and CDR2 is YYNGEE in the germline V gene. CDR3 coding DNA: TGTGCCAGCAGCGTAGGGTCCAGCGAAGGCCTTAACAATGAGCAGTTCTTC. This codes for CASSVGSSEGLNNEQFF. Variable domain in full (rest from reference TRBV9 and TRBJ2-1): DSGVTQTPKHLITATGQRVTLRCSPRSGDLSVYWYQQSLDQGLQFLIQYYNGEERAKGNILERFSAQQFPDLHSELNLSSLELGDSALYFCASSVGSSEGLNNEQFFGPGTRLTVL.

Many counts were recorded for this clonotype. This rearrangement joins TRBV28 to TRBJ1-4; D is unclear. Per germline, CDR1 MDHEN and CDR2 SYDVKM. This CDR3 region has 12 residues. Between the trimmed V and J ends, which lost 7 bases and 10 bases, there was a span of 13 bases. For the CDR3, the DNA is TGTGCCAGCAACCAGGACCGGCTAAAACTGTTTTTT. This sequence encodes CASNQDRLKLFF.

In this sample, this clonotype turned up a few times. V gene TRBV4-1 combines with J gene TRBJ1-3, with D possibly TRBD1 on 5 matching bases. The CDR3 is 14 residues long. Germline CDR1 and CDR2: MGHRA and YSYEKL. With 1 base removed from V and 3 bases from J, the gap between germline ends came to 7 bases. The CDR3 sequence: CASSQGGGGNTIYF. CDR3 sequence (DNA): TGCGCCAGCAGCCAAGGTGGGGGTGGAAACACCATATATTTT.

This clonotype was found many times. The rearrangement joins TRBV2 to TRBJ1-2, with D uncertain. Germline V gene data show CDR1 as SNHLY and CDR2 as FYNNEI. CDR3 size: 13 residues. Trimming removed 10 bases at V and 4 bases at J, with 16 bases between. CDR3 region: CANTSLAGYGYTF. CDR3 DNA sequence: TGTGCCAATACGTCTCTGGCGGGCTATGGCTACACCTTC. Full variable domain (rest looked up from reference TRBV2 and TRBJ1-2): EPEVTQTPSHQVTQMGQEVILRCVPISNHLYFYWYRQILGQKVEFLVSFYNNEISEKSEIFDDQFSVERPDGSNFTLKIRSTKLEDSAMYFCANTSLAGYGYTFGSGTRLTVV.

The chain has TRBV28 and TRBJ2-3; D perhaps matches TRBD1 (5 bases). This CDR3 spans 15 amino acids. Looked up from germline, CDR1 is MDHEN and CDR2 is SYDVKM. V lost 1 base to trimming and J lost 2 bases, with 10 bases between them. CDR3 in amino acids: CASSLSQGYTDTQYF. The CDR3 region has the DNA TGTGCCAGCAGTTTATCCCAGGGATACACAGATACGCAGTATTTT.

The rearrangement links TRBV30 to TRBJ2-4; TRBD2 might be the D (6 bases). The V end lost 0 bases, the J end lost 2 bases, and 14 bases lay between the germline ends. CDR1 and CDR2 from the germline V gene are GTSNPN and SVGIG (reference sequence). This CDR3 contains 16 residues. CDR3 DNA: TGTGCCTGGAGTGTAACGGGGGTTGGAACCAAAAACATTCAGTACTTC. It translates to CAWSVTGVGTKNIQYF.

This clonotype was seen at least ten times. The chain links TRBV12-3 or TRBV12-4 to TRBJ2-7; D might be TRBD1 (6 bases). The CDR3 sequence is 17 residues long. Between the trimmed V and J ends, which lost 5 bases and 6 bases, there was a span of 26 bases. In DNA form, the CDR3 reads TGTGCCAGCAGTCCCCCCCGGTTGTCAGGGGACGTTCGCGAGCAGTACTTC. Its protein is CASSPPRLSGDVREQYF.

In this sample, this clonotype turned up a few times. The V call is TRBV12-3 or TRBV12-4, the J call TRBJ1-2; D is undetermined. The CDR3 contains 13 residues. Deletions cut 3 bases from V and 5 bases from J, with 10 bases between. This CDR3 is CASSLRWSYGYTF. The CDR3 DNA is TGTGCCAGCAGTTTGAGGTGGTCTTATGGCTACACCTTC.

CDR3 sequence: CASSKHRGMSTEAFF. The CDR3 DNA sequence: TGTGCCAGCAGTAAACACAGGGGTATGAGCACTGAAGCTTTCTTT. This sequence joins TRBV27 and TRBJ1-1; 7 nucleotides match TRBD1. This CDR3 comprises 15 residues. Germline-derived CDR1 and CDR2 are MNHEY and SMNVEV (reference sequence). The J segment lost 4 bases and the V segment lost 5 bases, leaving 10 bases of the junction unmatched.

This clonotype was counted at least ten times. This chain uses TRBV6-1 with TRBJ1-2; tentatively, D is TRBD1 (5 bases). V was clipped by 3 bases and J by 0 bases, with 17 bases between them. The CDR3 consists of 17 residues. CDR1 MNHNS and CDR2 SASEGT come from the germline V gene. In nucleotides, the CDR3 is TGTGCCAGCAGTGACAAAAGGGACGGACAAGCTAACTATGGCTACACCTTC. This sequence encodes CASSDKRDGQANYGYTF.

This clonotype was seen at least ten times. The rearrangement joins TRBV7-2 to TRBJ2-1; D gene ambiguous. Trimming pared 2 bases from V and 10 bases from J, leaving 12 bases between. CDR1 and CDR2 (germline): SGHTA, FQGNSA. The CDR3 loop spans 13 amino acids. CDR3 coding DNA: TGTGCCAGCAGCTTATTCTGGCAGGTGGAGCAGTTCTTC. The encoded protein is CASSLFWQVEQFF.

This clonotype was counted ten times or more. The rearrangement uses TRBV29-1 and TRBJ2-1; D is unclear. CDR3 length equals 14 residues. The V end lost 5 bases, the J end lost 8 bases, and 19 bases lay between the germline ends. CDR1 is SQVTM and CDR2 is ANQGSEA in the germline V gene. The CDR3, as DNA: TGCAGCGTTTATGTAATGGCCGGGCCGGATGAGCAGTTCTTC. It codes for CSVYVMAGPDEQFF.

The sample holds a few counts of this clonotype. The genes are TRBV10-3 and TRBJ1-2; D gene unclear. The CDR3 sequence is 13 residues long. V lost 3 bases to trimming and J lost 4 bases, with 9 bases between them. Germline assignment: CDR1 ENHRY and CDR2 SYGVKD. The CDR3 DNA is TGTGCCATCAGTGAAGGTTCTACCTATGGCTACACCTTC. Translated: CAISEGSTYGYTF.

This clonotype was seen repeatedly, ten times or more. The chain carries TRBV15 and TRBJ2-3; 10 bases agree with TRBD2. Germline V CDR1 and CDR2: LNHNV, YYDKDF (reference sequence). The V gene end was trimmed by 5 bases and the J gene end by 0 bases; junction bases not matched to a gene: 8. This CDR3 comprises 17 residues. The CDR3 sequence is CATSQSSGRRSTDTQYF. CDR3 sequence (DNA): TGTGCCACCAGCCAGTCTAGCGGGAGAAGAAGCACAGATACGCAGTATTTT.

The chain uses TRBV7-3 and TRBJ2-1; D gene ambiguous. Trimming took 1 base from V and 3 from J, leaving 7 bases between them. The CDR3 spans 14 residues. Germline values: CDR1 SGHTA, CDR2 FQGTGA. DNA of the CDR3: TGTGCCAGCAGCTTAAACCCAGTCTACAATGAGCAGTTCTTC. It encodes CASSLNPVYNEQFF.

This clonotype was seen just once. The chain couples TRBV3-1 to TRBJ2-3, with D possibly TRBD1 on 6 matching bases. The CDR3 length is 16 residues. Trimming cost V 1 base and J 1 base, with 12 bases left between them. CDR1 LGHDT and CDR2 YNNKEL come from the germline V gene (reference sequence). The DNA of the CDR3 is TGTGCCAGCAGCCAAGCAGGGGATGGGGGCACAGATACGCAGTATTTT. Translated: CASSQAGDGGTDTQYF.

The J gene is TRBJ1-2, the V gene TRBV4-2, with a weak D call TRBD1 (5 bases). The CDR3 is made up of 15 amino acids. The germline V gene encodes CDR1 LGHNA and CDR2 YNFKEQ. V gave up 1 base and J gave up 4 bases, with 13 bases separating them. CDR3 sequence (DNA): TGTGCCAGCAGCCAAGGGGGGAGCTCTTTCTATGGCTACACCTTC. Its protein is CASSQGGSSFYGYTF.

This clonotype was recorded at least ten times. The chain employs TRBV28 and TRBJ2-3, with 13 bases matching TRBD2. The CDR3 covers 19 residues. The germline gives CDR1 MDHEN, CDR2 SYDVKM. Trimming took 2 bases from V and 1 from J; bases not matched to a gene: 9. CDR3 coding DNA: TGTGCCAGCAGTTTAATTATCACTAGCGGGAGGGCCCGCACAGATACGCAGTATTTT. Translated, it gives CASSLIITSGRARTDTQYF.

This clonotype was found a few times. V usage is TRBV5-1 and J usage is TRBJ1-4; possible D gene TRBD1, 6 bases. The CDR3 spans 12 residues. Germline loops: CDR1 SGHRS, CDR2 YFSETQ. The V end lost 4 bases, the J end lost 7 bases, and 8 bases lay between the germline ends. CDR3 amino acids: CASSARGEKLFF. For the CDR3, the DNA is TGCGCCAGCAGCGCCAGGGGTGAAAAACTGTTTTTT.

This clonotype was recorded many times. The junction departs from the called germline gene at one end, perhaps through a read error. The genes are TRBV12-3 or TRBV12-4 and TRBJ2-2; D is ambiguous. The CDR3 contains 18 residues. DNA of the CDR3: TGTGCCAGCAGATTAGGCAACGACGACGTATCTCCCACCGGGGAGCTGTTTTTT. This gives the protein CASRLGNDDVSPTGELFF.

This clonotype was detected many times. The CDR3 loop is CASSLGGAGNSPLHF. CDR3 in DNA: TGTGCCAGCAGTTTAGGGGGGGCGGGTAATTCACCCCTCCACTTT. The chain has TRBV28 and TRBJ1-6; D might be TRBD1 (6 bases). The length of the CDR3 is 15 residues. Trimming removed 2 bases from V and 6 bases from J, with 11 bases in between. The germline V gene encodes CDR1 MDHEN and CDR2 SYDVKM.